This record concerns one TCR beta chain sequence. Germline lookup yields CDR1 SGHKS and CDR2 YYEKEE (reference sequence). V shed 0 bases and J shed 4 bases, with 10 bases lying between them. CDR3 length: 14 amino acids. Methods used by the authors: By means of reference gene primer amplification, nucleated cell counts were estimated. Here immunoSEQ multiplex PCR was the method, and the copy in TCRdb shows in-frame clones only, minus some. That table is the source of V, J and clone size, and D and trimming were worked out from the DNA. This table has roughly 250,000 clones, roughly 82% appearing once. The sample originates from a study of blood T cell repertoires in COVID-19. Study at large: Some COVID-19 samples were acute and others convalescent; all came from the United States, Italy and Spain. Nucleic acid was either cDNA or gDNA, and it came from T cells, B-cell-depleted T cells, or PBMCs.

This chain links TRBV5-5 with TRBJ1-2; the D is unclear. The sequence was collected from a woman in her 70s with acute or convalescent COVID-19. What was sequenced was peripheral blood. CDR3 coding DNA: TGTGCCAGCAGCTTGGAGGCTAGCCTCTATGGCTACACCTTC. As protein: CASSLEASLYGYTF.